This T cell receptor beta chain was obtained from a study of beta chain features in type 1 diabetes. Only a few counts were recorded for this clone. The authors obtained over 98% purity in all sorted populations. Isolated RNA was reverse transcribed in full, so expressed TCRB transcripts were sequenced. The data were produced by immunoSEQ multiplex PCR, yet TCRdb's version contains in-frame clones alone and is incomplete. The sample lists just over 600,000 clones, roughly a sixth occurring once. The CDR3 length is 14 residues. The junction had 4 bases not matched to a gene; V was cut back by 4 bases and J by 5 bases. The germline CDR1 and CDR2 sequences are MNHEY and SMNVEV (reference sequence).

Sequenced material: naive CD4+ T cells from blood. This chain uses TRBV27 with TRBJ1-2; 10 bases are a match to TRBD1. This sequence was found in a man younger than 30 in good health. The CDR3 loop is CASSSDRGPYGYTF. CDR3 coding DNA: TGTGCCAGCAGTTCCGACAGGGGGCCGTATGGCTACACCTTC.